One sample yielded the 9 T cell receptor beta chains listed below, sequenced in a study of T cells in women clearing cervical HPV infection. Only in-frame clones appear in the TCRdb table, and some are missing; sequencing was by immunoSEQ multiplex PCR. The sample has around 38,000 clones; the top ten hold 7.6%. The specimen sequenced was blood buffy coat. The receptors derive from a woman aged 18 to 75 with a cervical HPV16 infection that either progressed to CIN3+ or cleared (not recorded which).

Notes on this clone: The sequenced fragment ends 3 residues before the CDR3 boundary, so the rest is inferred from the germline J gene. The chain employs TRBV20-1 and TRBJ2-3, with D possibly TRBD2 on 7 matching bases. The CDR3 is 15 residues long. Germline values: CDR1 DFQATT, CDR2 SNEGSKA (reference sequence). V lost 5 bases to trimming and J lost 2 bases, with 17 bases between them. CDR3 in amino acids: CSAGFGGGPTDTQYF. The DNA read from the CDR3 is TGCAGTGCTGGATTTGGGGGGGGGCCCACAGATACG.

A note on this clone: The CDR3 end falls 3 residues outside the read, so it is completed with the germline J gene. The chain uses TRBV29-1 and TRBJ2-3; 7 bases line up with TRBD1. Germline V lookup: CDR1 SQVTM, CDR2 ANQGSEA. The CDR3 has 13 residues. Trimming removed 5 bases from V and 6 bases from J; junction bases left unmatched: 8. The CDR3: CSVRTGLADTQYF. Incomplete CDR3 DNA: TGCAGCGTTAGGACAGGCCTTGCGGATACG.

On this clone itself: With the read ending 3 residues before the CDR3 end, the germline J gene is used to fill in that end. The chain combines TRBV5-1 with TRBJ1-4; 9 bases are shared with TRBD1. Germline V gene data show CDR1 as SGHRS and CDR2 as YFSETQ. Trimming removed 0 bases from V and 8 bases from J; junction bases left unmatched: 5. The CDR3 extends over 15 amino acids. The sequenced part of the CDR3 DNA is TGCGCCAGCAGCTTGGCAGGGACAGGGCGGGAAAAA. Translated: CASSLAGTGREK. The entire CDR3 sequence reads CASSLAGTGREKLFF.

For this clone: The DNA ends 3 residues before the CDR3 does, and the rest of the CDR3 is filled in from the germline J gene. The chain links TRBV30 to TRBJ1-2; 9 nucleotides match TRBD1. Germline V CDR1 and CDR2: GTSNPN, SVGIG (reference sequence). The CDR3 has 16 amino acids. J lost 3 bases, V lost 0 bases, and 8 bases had no gene match. The DNA read from the CDR3 is TGTGCCTGGAGTGTATTATGGGACAGGGAAGACTATGGC. Protein sequence: CAWSVLWDREDYG. The entire CDR3 sequence reads CAWSVLWDREDYGYTF.

Remarks on this clone: The read stops 3 residues short of the end of the CDR3; the missing end is completed from the germline J gene. The chain couples TRBV20-1 to TRBJ2-5; D is ambiguous. This CDR3 region has 11 residues. Germline V gene sequence: CDR1 DFQATT, CDR2 SNEGSKA (reference sequence). V gave up 2 bases and J gave up 5 bases, with 6 bases separating them. CDR3 loop: CSARPGETQYF. Partial CDR3 DNA: TGCAGTGCTAGACCTGGCGAGACC.

In regard to this clone: The read terminates 3 residues before the CDR3 end, so the remaining end is supplied by the germline J gene. This chain connects TRBV5-1 to TRBJ2-7; 9 bases map to TRBD2. CDR1 and CDR2 (germline): SGHRS, YFSETQ. The CDR3 is 14 amino acids. J was trimmed by 3 bases and V by 1 base; bases with no gene match: 2. The CDR3 reads CASSLYSGSYEQYF. Incomplete CDR3 DNA: TGCGCCAGCAGCTTGTATAGCGGGAGCTACGAG.

On this clone itself: Coverage ceases 3 residues before the CDR3 finishes, and the germline J gene fills in the end. The rearrangement links TRBV7-2 to TRBJ2-2; TRBD1 matches at 8 bases. V lost 0 bases, J lost 6 bases, and 6 bases stayed unmatched. This CDR3 is built from 16 residues. From germline, CDR1 is SGHTA and CDR2 FQGNSA. The CDR3 spells CASSLADDRGSGELFF. CDR3 DNA, as far as it was read: TGTGCCAGCAGCTTAGCGGATGACAGGGGATCCGGGGAG.

Of note for this clone: With the read ending 3 residues before the CDR3 end, the germline J gene is used to fill in that end. The chain couples TRBV20-1 to TRBJ1-3; TRBD1 matches at 8 bases. The V segment lost 1 base and the J segment 4 bases; nucleotides outside the gene matches: 0. The germline V gene encodes CDR1 DFQATT and CDR2 SNEGSKA (reference sequence). The CDR3 is made up of 13 amino acids. The CDR3 loop reads CSARGTGGNTIYF. The DNA read from the CDR3 is TGCAGTGCTAGAGGGACAGGGGGAAACACC.

Of note for this clone: The read ends 3 residues early relative to the CDR3; the germline J gene fills the gap. The V call is TRBV9, the J call TRBJ2-7; 9 bases line up with TRBD2. The CDR3 has 14 residues. V shed 3 bases, J shed 4 bases, and the junction held 5 bases outside the gene matches. CDR1 SGDLS and CDR2 YYNGEE come from the germline V gene. The CDR3 loop reads CASSASSGVYEQYF. CDR3 DNA, as far as it was read: TGTGCCAGCAGCGCTTCTAGCGGGGTGTACGAG.